This TCR beta chain was recorded in a study of blood T cells in healthy people across ages. The second PCR ran 7 to 11 cycles with a sample-barcoded 5' primer and J-beta primers. TCRdb re-derived calls from the 5' RACE reads in MiXCR, one entry per CDR3 protein. The table records 350,000 to 450,000 distinct CDR3 sequences, approximately 51% of them present only once. The TCR was taken from a man between 60 and 75 years old in good health. The sequenced sample was blood.

The CDR3 DNA follows: TGTGCCAGCTCAACGGACTATAATTCACCCCTCCACTTT. Translated: CASSTDYNSPLHF. The chain is built from TRBV18 and TRBJ1-6; no definite D call. Germline values: CDR1 KGHSH, CDR2 LQKENI. V was pared by 5 bases and J by 3 bases, with 5 bases between. This CDR3 comprises 13 residues.